The 4 T cell receptor beta chains below come from one sample, sequenced in a study of blood T cells in healthy people across ages. Sample-barcoded 5' priming and a J-beta primer mix drove a second PCR of roughly 6 to 12 cycles. A single record per CDR3 protein comes from TCRdb applying MiXCR to the 5' RACE reads. The sample carries 1.5 million to 2 million distinct CDR3 sequences, roughly 49% recorded once. The sequenced sample consisted of blood. The receptors here all came from a woman between 40 and 50 years old in good health.

The chain couples TRBV4-3 to TRBJ1-2; D ambiguous. The CDR3 covers 15 residues. Germline-derived CDR1 and CDR2 are LGHNA and YSLEER. The V gene lost 4 bases and the J gene lost 8 bases, with 20 bases spanning the gap. The CDR3 sequence: CASSLEGSRGEGYTF. In DNA, the CDR3 is TGCGCCAGCAGCCTCGAAGGGTCCCGGGGAGAGGGCTACACCTTC.

The J gene is TRBJ2-7, the V gene TRBV29-1; 7 nucleotides match TRBD1. V dropped 5 bases and J dropped 0; count of bases not matched to a gene: 7. The CDR3 runs 14 residues. Germline V lookup: CDR1 SQVTM, CDR2 ANQGSEA. The CDR3 nucleotides read TGCAGCGTTACCACAGGGGTGGGCTCCTACGAGCAGTACTTC. Translation gives CSVTTGVGSYEQYF.

This chain uses TRBV9 with TRBJ2-3; weak D call: TRBD2 (6 bases). Germline CDR1 is SGDLS and CDR2 is YYNGEE. Trimming took off 3 bases at V and 4 bases at J, with 18 bases between the two ends. The CDR3 extends over 16 amino acids. CDR3 residues: CASSAIPWRGADTQYF. In DNA, the CDR3 is TGTGCCAGCAGCGCGATCCCTTGGCGGGGCGCAGATACGCAGTATTTT.

In its sample, this clonotype was seen once. The chain has TRBV2 and TRBJ1-1; D remains unclear. Germline-derived CDR1 and CDR2 are SNHLY and FYNNEI. This CDR3 has 10 amino acids. Between the trimmed V and J ends, which lost 7 bases and 2 bases, there was a span of 2 bases. CDR3 nucleotides: TGTGCCAGCACAAACACTGAAGCTTTCTTT. The encoded protein is CASTNTEAFF.